This T cell receptor beta chain was captured in a study of shared clonotypes between healthy human individuals. Points from the study as a whole: Few donors limited the genetic and exposure-history diversity represented.

Of note for this clone: Its antigen is undetermined.

Generated by immunoSEQ multiplex PCR, the TCRdb table keeps only in-frame clones and is missing some. Of approximately 110,000 clones listed, around two thirds are singletons. This CDR3 region has 15 residues. Deletions cut 1 base from V and 1 base from J, with 9 bases between. Per the germline V gene, CDR1 is MGHRA and CDR2 is YSYEKL. This chain joins TRBV4-1 and TRBJ2-3; D not resolved. This TCR derives from a woman aged 25 to 39 in good health. The sequenced material came from memory CD8+ T cells sorted from blood. Subset noted: CD45RO+ cells pooled with CCR7-negative TemRA cells. For the CDR3, the DNA is TGCGCCAGCAGCCAAGTTTCAGGAGGCACAGATACGCAGTATTTT. Its protein is CASSQVSGGTDTQYF.